These 26 T cell receptor beta chains were sequenced from one sample in a study of T-cell memory formation after mild COVID-19. TCRdb analysed the 5' RACE reads with MiXCR anew, one entry per CDR3 protein. The table records 280,000 or so distinct CDR3 sequences, less than 9.5% of them present only once. Sequenced: PBMCs or a T cell subset sorted from them (not recorded which). These TCRs come from a man aged 18-30 years who had mild COVID-19 (a few samples of this study predate the infection). Cell type and time point are not known.

Many counts were recorded for this clonotype. The chain is built from TRBV13 and TRBJ1-1, with D perhaps matching TRBD1 (5 bases). The ends were cut back, 2 bases at V and 6 bases at J, with 10 bases in the middle. The CDR3 sequence is 13 residues long. The germline V gene has CDR1 PRHDT and CDR2 FYEKMQ (reference sequence). The CDR3: CASSLLRGPEAFF. In nucleotides, the CDR3 is TGTGCCAGCAGCTTATTGAGGGGCCCTGAAGCTTTCTTT.

The chain uses TRBV29-1 and TRBJ1-5, with TRBD1 matching 7 bases. The CDR3 totals 13 residues. CDR1 and CDR2 (germline): SQVTM, ANQGSEA. J was trimmed by 11 bases and V by 6 bases; bases with no gene match: 13. This CDR3 reads CSVTIQGQDAQHF. DNA of the CDR3: TGCAGCGTAACCATACAGGGGCAGGACGCCCAGCATTTT. The full variable domain, its missing parts supplied by reference TRBV29-1 and TRBJ1-5, is SAVISQKPSRDICQRGTSLTIQCQVDSQVTMMFWYRQQPGQSLTLIATANQGSEATYESGFVIDKFPISRPNLTFSTLTVSNMSPEDSSIYLCSVTIQGQDAQHFGDGTRLSIL.

This clonotype was observed a handful of times. CDR3 region: CASSPGTGNYGYTF. The DNA for the CDR3 is TGCGCCAGCAGCCCCGGGACAGGGAACTATGGCTACACCTTC. The chain couples TRBV4-1 to TRBJ1-2; 9 bases are a match to TRBD1. Losses at the gene ends were 4 bases for V and 2 bases for J; bases not matched to a gene: 2. This CDR3 has 14 residues. Germline V gene data show CDR1 as MGHRA and CDR2 as YSYEKL.

A few counts support this clonotype. The chain uses TRBV20-1 and TRBJ1-2; 7 bases agree with TRBD1. This CDR3 contains 14 residues. After removal of 3 bases from V and 4 bases from J, the junction contained 8 bases not matched to a gene. From germline, CDR1 is DFQATT and CDR2 SNEGSKA (reference sequence). This CDR3 reads CSASKEQGTYGYTF. The DNA for the CDR3 is TGCAGTGCTAGTAAAGAACAGGGGACCTATGGCTACACCTTC.

This clonotype was counted many times. The rearrangement uses TRBV10-2 and TRBJ2-5; perhaps D is TRBD1 or TRBD2 (5 bases each). The CDR3 consists of 18 residues. The germline gives CDR1 WSHSY, CDR2 SAAADI. Between the trimmed V and J ends, which lost 2 bases and 1 base, there was a span of 20 bases. The CDR3 region is CASSEPLILTRGQETQYF. The CDR3, as DNA: TGCGCCAGCAGTGAGCCCCTCATTTTAACTAGGGGCCAAGAGACCCAGTACTTC.

This clonotype has only a few counts. The chain combines TRBV12-3 or TRBV12-4 with TRBJ2-7, with D tentatively TRBD2 (6 bases). Trimming cost V 1 base and J 6 bases, with 22 bases left between them. This CDR3 contains 17 residues. The CDR3 coding sequence is TGTGCCAGCAGTTTAGGGCTCTATTCCCCAGGGACTCGCGAGCAGTACTTC. Translated: CASSLGLYSPGTREQYF.

The table lists this clonotype with a few counts. This chain connects TRBV6-5 to TRBJ1-4, with a possible D match to TRBD1 (6 bases). CDR1 is MNHEY and CDR2 is SVGAGI in the germline V gene. This CDR3 contains 14 residues. Between the trimmed V and J ends, which lost 5 bases and 12 bases, there was a span of 19 bases. CDR3 sequence: CASSDYDRPSELFF. CDR3 coding DNA: TGTGCCAGCAGTGACTATGACAGGCCCAGCGAACTGTTTTTT.

This clonotype was recorded at least ten times. This rearrangement joins TRBV7-3 to TRBJ1-1, with 8 positions matching TRBD1. The germline CDR1 and CDR2 sequences are SGHTA and FQGTGA. Trimming removed 5 bases from V and 9 bases from J; junction bases left unmatched: 8. CDR3 length: 13 residues. In DNA form, the CDR3 reads TGTGCCAGCAGCCTAGGGACAGGCGGAAAAGCTTTCTTT. It translates to CASSLGTGGKAFF. The full variable domain, with the rest looked up from reference TRBV7-3 and TRBJ1-1, is GAGVSQTPSNKVTEKGKYVELRCDPISGHTALYWYRQSLGQGPEFLIYFQGTGAADDSGLPNDRFFAVRPEGSVSTLKIQRTERGDSAVYLCASSLGTGGKAFFGQGTRLTVV.

This chain connects TRBV7-8 to TRBJ2-2; TRBD2 is a possible D gene (5 bases). Germline loops: CDR1 SGHVS, CDR2 FQNEAQ. Trimming pared 5 bases from V and 0 bases from J, leaving 16 bases between. The CDR3 spans 17 residues. CDR3: CASSLRTATANTGELFF. The CDR3 nucleotides read TGTGCCAGCAGCCTAAGGACTGCGACTGCGAACACCGGGGAGCTGTTTTTT.

Only a few counts were recorded for this clonotype. The chain links TRBV7-9 to TRBJ2-7; TRBD2 agrees at 7 bases. Germline V CDR1 and CDR2: SEHNR, FQNEAQ (reference sequence). The CDR3 runs to 16 residues. V shed 1 base and J 0 bases; nucleotides not matched to a gene: 6. Written as DNA, the CDR3 is TGTGCCAGCAGCTTAGTGAGCGGGGCAGGCTCCTACGAGCAGTACTTC. Its protein is CASSLVSGAGSYEQYF.

This clonotype was seen at least ten times. The CDR3 DNA sequence: TGTGCCAGCAGTGCAGACAGGGCCCTTAGCACAGATACGCAGTATTTT. It encodes CASSADRALSTDTQYF. The gene calls are TRBV12-3 or TRBV12-4 and TRBJ2-3, with 7 bases identical to TRBD1. CDR3 size: 16 residues. The junction had 8 bases not matched to a gene; V was cut back by 5 bases and J by 0 bases.

The CDR3 nucleotides are TGCAGCGTTCCCGCGGGGGACGGCTATGGCTACACCTTC. It yields the protein CSVPAGDGYGYTF. The rearrangement uses TRBV29-1 and TRBJ1-2; a weak D match, TRBD1 (5 bases). CDR3 size: 13 residues. CDR1 is SQVTM, CDR2 ANQGSEA, per germline. The ends were cut back, 5 bases at V and 4 bases at J, with 14 bases in the middle.

Notes on this clonotype: An end of the junction differs from the germline gene, which may be a read error. The V gene is TRBV4-3, the J gene TRBJ2-5; 8 positions match TRBD1. Germline CDR1 is LGHNA and CDR2 is YSLEER. The CDR3 sequence is 15 residues long. The CDR3 region is CVSSQNYRGLETQYF. Written as DNA, the CDR3 is TGCGTCAGCAGCCAGAACTACAGGGGGTTGGAGACCCAGTACTTC.

There are a few counts of this clonotype. The rearrangement links TRBV12-3 or TRBV12-4 to TRBJ2-3, with 13 positions matching TRBD2. J was trimmed by 6 bases and V by 7 bases; bases with no gene match: 13. The CDR3 length is 17 residues. CDR3 sequence reads: CASTEPGLAGRPDTQYF. CDR3 bases: TGTGCCAGCACCGAGCCGGGACTAGCGGGGCGGCCCGATACGCAGTATTTT.

The chain links TRBV29-1 to TRBJ1-1, with unresolved D. Germline V lookup: CDR1 SQVTM, CDR2 ANQGSEA. The CDR3 extends over 13 amino acids. With 7 bases removed from V and 0 bases from J, the gap between germline ends came to 12 bases. The CDR3 nucleotides read TGCAGCGCAGCGGGAGATATGAACACTGAAGCTTTCTTT. Residues: CSAAGDMNTEAFF.

Turning to this clonotype: A read error may produce the germline difference seen at one junction end. V gene TRBV11-2 combines with J gene TRBJ2-1; possible D gene TRBD1, 6 bases. Germline V CDR1 and CDR2: SGHAT, FQNNGV. The CDR3 loop spans 14 amino acids. CDR3 in DNA: TGTGCCAGCAGCTACGGGACAAGGTCGAATGAGAAGTTCTTC. Amino acid sequence: CASSYGTRSNEKFF.

The chain couples TRBV28 to TRBJ1-2; no firm D call. From germline, CDR1 is MDHEN and CDR2 SYDVKM. V was clipped by 2 bases and J by 1 base, with 11 bases between them. The CDR3 consists of 15 residues. Written as DNA, the CDR3 is TGTGCCAGCAGTTTAGGGGAAGAGATTAACTATGGCTACACCTTC. Protein sequence: CASSLGEEINYGYTF.

This rearrangement joins TRBV20-1 to TRBJ1-1, with a tentative D call TRBD1 (6 bases). The ends were cut back, 5 bases at V and 2 bases at J, with 12 bases in the middle. Germline lookup yields CDR1 DFQATT and CDR2 SNEGSKA (reference sequence). CDR3 size: 13 residues. The CDR3 spells CSAGADRNTEAFF. The CDR3 bases are TGCAGTGCTGGAGCGGACAGAAACACTGAAGCTTTCTTT.

The rearrangement links TRBV5-1 to TRBJ2-1, with D perhaps given as TRBD1 or TRBD2 (5 bases each). Trimming removed 0 bases from V and 7 bases from J, with 14 bases in between. Per germline, CDR1 SGHRS and CDR2 YFSETQ. The CDR3 consists of 15 residues. The CDR3 nucleotides read TGCGCCAGCAGCTTGGGAGGGGCCGAGCCTAATGAGCAGTTCTTC. Translated, it gives CASSLGGAEPNEQFF. Variable domain in full (rest from reference TRBV5-1 and TRBJ2-1): KAGVTQTPRYLIKTRGQQVTLSCSPISGHRSVSWYQQTPGQGLQFLFEYFSETQRNKGNFPGRFSGRQFSNSRSEMNVSTLELGDSALYLCASSLGGAEPNEQFFGPGTRLTVL.

This clonotype was counted many times. The V gene is TRBV5-1, the J gene TRBJ2-1; unclear D gene. V shed 2 bases and J shed 0 bases, with 6 bases lying between them. The CDR3 has 14 residues. CDR1 and CDR2 from the germline V gene are SGHRS and YFSETQ. The CDR3 reads CASSFRSSYNEQFF. CDR3 bases: TGCGCCAGCAGCTTTCGTAGCTCCTACAATGAGCAGTTCTTC.

The rearrangement joins TRBV27 to TRBJ2-7; D may be TRBD1 (5 bases). The germline V gene encodes CDR1 MNHEY and CDR2 SMNVEV (reference sequence). The CDR3 is 12 amino acids. Trimming stripped 4 bases from V and 12 bases from J, with 16 bases between. CDR3 coding DNA: TGTGCCAGCAGTTGCGACAGATACAGGAGGTACGTC. Translation gives CASSCDRYRRYV.

Only a few counts were recorded for this clonotype. The chain employs TRBV6-5 and TRBJ2-5; 14 nucleotides line up with TRBD2. After removal of 5 bases from V and 5 bases from J, the junction contained 4 bases not matched to a gene. In germline, CDR1 is MNHEY, CDR2 SVGAGI. The CDR3 contains 15 residues. CDR3 in DNA: TGTGCCAGCAGTAAGGGACTAGCGGGGGTGGAGACCCAGTACTTC. It encodes CASSKGLAGVETQYF.

This clonotype was counted many times. The rearrangement joins TRBV7-2 to TRBJ1-6; no definite D call. Germline V gives CDR1 SGHTA, CDR2 FQGNSA. With 7 bases removed from V and 7 bases from J, the gap between germline ends came to 11 bases. The CDR3 is made up of 13 amino acids. The CDR3 reads CASTLDGNSPLHF. CDR3 DNA sequence: TGTGCCAGCACCCTAGACGGAAATTCACCCCTCCACTTT.

The genes are TRBV20-1 and TRBJ2-5; no firm D call. Germline CDR1 DFQATT, CDR2 SNEGSKA (reference sequence). Deletions cut 6 bases from V and 4 bases from J, with 6 bases between. The CDR3 spans 10 residues. Here the CDR3 reads CSAIRETQYF. The CDR3 coding sequence is TGCAGTGCGATCAGAGAGACCCAGTACTTC.

This clonotype occurred many times. V gene TRBV7-8 combines with J gene TRBJ2-5, with D tentatively TRBD1 or TRBD2 (6 bases each). Germline CDR1 reads SGHVS; CDR2 reads FQNEAQ. Trimming took 4 bases from V and 1 from J, leaving 13 bases between them. The CDR3 covers 15 residues. The CDR3 spells CASSWGAGRQETQYF. The CDR3 DNA follows: TGTGCCAGCAGCTGGGGGGCGGGGCGCCAAGAGACCCAGTACTTC.

This clonotype was counted only a few times. The chain links TRBV20-1 to TRBJ2-3; D is possibly TRBD1 (6 bases). V was trimmed by 6 bases and J by 2 bases, leaving 15 bases between them. This CDR3 has 14 amino acids. In germline, CDR1 is DFQATT, CDR2 SNEGSKA (reference sequence). CDR3 protein: CSAHQGIITDTQYF. As DNA, the CDR3 is TGCAGTGCGCACCAGGGGATCATCACAGATACGCAGTATTTT.